The source of this T cell receptor (beta chain) is a study of blood T cell repertoires in COVID-19. Study-wide background: There were acute and convalescent COVID-19 samples, and they came from the United States, Italy and Spain. PBMCs, B-cell-depleted T cells, or T cells were the source of the cDNA or gDNA that made up the material.

In the original workflow: Quantification of nucleated cells was approximated via reference gene primer amplification. Data came from immunoSEQ multiplex PCR; TCRdb stores just in-frame clones and leaves some out. V, J and clone size reflect that table, while D and trimming were determined from the DNA. The repertoire consists of 81,000 or so clones, with over 75% occurring once and the leading ten covering about 13%. The V and J ends lost 7 bases and 4 bases respectively, with 17 bases between them. The CDR3 totals 14 residues. CDR1 is GTSNPN, CDR2 SVGIG, per germline (reference sequence). The chain has TRBV30 and TRBJ1-3; tentative D call: TRBD1 (6 bases). This receptor was taken from a human donor in a cohort sampled during active COVID-19. The specimen sequenced was peripheral blood. CDR3 DNA: TGTGCCTTATATAAACAGGGAGCGGGAAACACCATATATTTT. It is translated as CALYKQGAGNTIYF.